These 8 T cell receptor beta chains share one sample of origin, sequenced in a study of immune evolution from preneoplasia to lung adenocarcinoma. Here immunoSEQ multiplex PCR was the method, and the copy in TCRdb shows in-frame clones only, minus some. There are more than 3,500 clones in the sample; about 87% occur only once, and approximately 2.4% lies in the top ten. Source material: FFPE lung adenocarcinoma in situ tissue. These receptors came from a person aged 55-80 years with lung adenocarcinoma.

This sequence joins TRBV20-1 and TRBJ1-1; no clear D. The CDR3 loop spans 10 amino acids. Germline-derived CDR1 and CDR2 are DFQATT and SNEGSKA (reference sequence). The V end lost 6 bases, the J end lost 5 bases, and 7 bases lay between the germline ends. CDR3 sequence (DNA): TGCAGTGCAAGGTGGACTGAAGCTTTCTTT. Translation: CSARWTEAFF.

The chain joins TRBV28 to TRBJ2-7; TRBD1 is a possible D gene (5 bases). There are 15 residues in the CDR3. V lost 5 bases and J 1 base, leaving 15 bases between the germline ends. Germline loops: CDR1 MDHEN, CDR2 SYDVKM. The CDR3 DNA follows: TGTGCCAGCAGTCCCACACTGGGGCGTTCCTACGAGCAGTACTTC. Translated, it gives CASSPTLGRSYEQYF.

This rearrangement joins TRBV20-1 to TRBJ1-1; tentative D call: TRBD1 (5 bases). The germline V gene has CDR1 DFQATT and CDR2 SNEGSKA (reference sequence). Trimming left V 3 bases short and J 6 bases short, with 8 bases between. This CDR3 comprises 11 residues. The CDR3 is CSARLGAEAFF. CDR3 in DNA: TGCAGTGCTAGGCTAGGGGCTGAAGCTTTCTTT.

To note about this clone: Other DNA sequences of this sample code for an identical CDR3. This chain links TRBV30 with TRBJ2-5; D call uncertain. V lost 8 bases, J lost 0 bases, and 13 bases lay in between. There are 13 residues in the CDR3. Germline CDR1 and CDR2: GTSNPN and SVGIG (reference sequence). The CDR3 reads CALEPDDQETQYF. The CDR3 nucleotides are TGTGCCCTGGAGCCTGACGACCAAGAGACCCAGTACTTC. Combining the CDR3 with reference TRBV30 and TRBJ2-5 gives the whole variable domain SQTIHQWPATLVQPVGSPLSLECTVEGTSNPNLYWYRQAAGRGLQLLFYSVGIGQISSEVPQNLSASRPQDRQFILSSKKLLLSDSGFYLCALEPDDQETQYFGPGTRLLVL.

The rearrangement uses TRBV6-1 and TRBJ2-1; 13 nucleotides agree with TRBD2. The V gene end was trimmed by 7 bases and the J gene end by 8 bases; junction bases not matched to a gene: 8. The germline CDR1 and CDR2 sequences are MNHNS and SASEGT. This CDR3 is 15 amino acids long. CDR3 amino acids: CASTLLAGGEDEQFF. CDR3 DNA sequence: TGTGCCAGCACTCTACTAGCGGGAGGGGAGGATGAGCAGTTCTTC.

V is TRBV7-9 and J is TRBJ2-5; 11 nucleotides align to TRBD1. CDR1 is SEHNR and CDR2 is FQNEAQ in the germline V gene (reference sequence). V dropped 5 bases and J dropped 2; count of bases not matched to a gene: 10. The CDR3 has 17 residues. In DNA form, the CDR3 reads TGTGCCAGCAGCCGGAACCTGGGACAGGGGGGGCAAGAGACCCAGTACTTC. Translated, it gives CASSRNLGQGGQETQYF.

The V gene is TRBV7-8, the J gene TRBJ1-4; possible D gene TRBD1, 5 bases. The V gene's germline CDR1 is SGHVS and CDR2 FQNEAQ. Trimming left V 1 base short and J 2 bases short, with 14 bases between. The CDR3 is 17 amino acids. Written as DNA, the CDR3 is TGTGCCAGCAGCTTAGTGTTCAGGGAGGCGACTAATGAAAAACTGTTTTTT. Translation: CASSLVFREATNEKLFF. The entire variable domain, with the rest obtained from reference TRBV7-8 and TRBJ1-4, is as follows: GAGVSQSPRYKVAKRGQDVALRCDPISGHVSLFWYQQALGQGPEFLTYFQNEAQLDKSGLPSDRFFAERPEGSVSTLKIQRTQQEDSAVYLCASSLVFREATNEKLFFGSGTQLSVL.

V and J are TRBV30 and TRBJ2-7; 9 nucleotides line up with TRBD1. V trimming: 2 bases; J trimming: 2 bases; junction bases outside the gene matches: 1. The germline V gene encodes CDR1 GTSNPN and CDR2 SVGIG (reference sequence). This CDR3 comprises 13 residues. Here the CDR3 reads CAWSRQGAYEQYF. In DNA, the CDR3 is TGTGCCTGGAGTCGACAGGGGGCCTACGAGCAGTACTTC.